The rows below give T cell receptor beta chains drawn from one sample of a study of human T cells and chemical hapten exposure. TCRdb re-called the RACE reads with MiXCR, one entry per CDR3 protein. The sample holds fewer than 300,000 distinct CDR3 sequences, 7% to 10% seen once. This specimen was whole blood, taken in connection with sensitization to the hapten diphenylcyclopropenone (DPC). These TCRs come from a woman aged 40 to 50 with alopecia areata. Some clones in this sample may be carry-over from other donors' samples. Both conserved end residues are part of each CDR3. A D gene is named only where the DNA matches it firmly. Clone size, where shown, is once, few, many, or a class for clones that have expanded.

CDR3nt,CDR3aa,d_gene,j_gene,abundance,v_gene
TGTGCCTGGAGTCTCTCGGGGACAGCGGACACCATATATTTT,CAWSLSGTADTIYF,TRBD1,TRBJ1-3,many,TRBV30
TGTGCCAGCAGCTTTACTAGCGGGGAAGGGTACAATGAGCAGTTCTTC,CASSFTSGEGYNEQFF,TRBD2,TRBJ2-1,few,TRBV7-3
TGTGCCAGCAGCCCAGGACCCTCCTACGAGCAGTACTTC,CASSPGPSYEQYF,-,TRBJ2-7,many,TRBV9
TGTGCCAGCAGCCAAGACCGGACTAGCGGGAGAGGCAATGAGCAGTTCTTC,CASSQDRTSGRGNEQFF,TRBD2,TRBJ2-1,-,TRBV4-2
TGTGCCAGCAGCCGGACCCCGGCCCTCCTGGGGGAAAAACTGTTTTTT,CASSRTPALLGEKLFF,-,TRBJ1-4,few,TRBV12-3/TRBV12-4
TGTGCCATCAGTGATCGTAGCGGGAGAACAGATACGCAGTATTTT,CAISDRSGRTDTQYF,TRBD2,TRBJ2-3,few,TRBV10-3
TGTGCCAGCAACCTAGGACAGGATAATTCACCCCTCCACTTT,CASNLGQDNSPLHF,TRBD1,TRBJ1-6,many,TRBV7-8
TGTGCCAGCAGCGTAGCCGCTAGGCCCACAGATACGCAGTATTTT,CASSVAARPTDTQYF,-,TRBJ2-3,few,TRBV9
TGTGCCAGCCAACTAGCGGGAGGGCCGCACACCGGGGAGCTGTTTTTT,CASQLAGGPHTGELFF,TRBD2,TRBJ2-2,few,TRBV28
TGTGCCAGCAGACTGACTTTACTAGATCCCCTCCACTTT,CASRLTLLDPLHF,-,TRBJ1-6,once,TRBV28
TGCAGTGCTAGGCCAGGGGGCTATGAGCAGTTCTTC,CSARPGGYEQFF,TRBD1,TRBJ2-1,few,TRBV20-1
TGCGCCAGCAGCGAGGGAGGCTTCTCCTACAATGAGCAGTTCTTC,CASSEGGFSYNEQFF,-,TRBJ2-1,few,TRBV5-1
TGTGCCAGCAGTTTATCAGGGTTCACAGATACGCAGTATTTT,CASSLSGFTDTQYF,-,TRBJ2-3,many,TRBV28
TGCAGCGTTGAGGCCCTCCCTAACAATGAGCAGTTCTTC,CSVEALPNNEQFF,-,TRBJ2-1,few,TRBV29-1
TGTGCCAGCAATCGACACTCTGGGGCCAACGTCCTGACTTTC,CASNRHSGANVLTF,-,TRBJ2-6,few,TRBV12-3/TRBV12-4
TGTGCCAGCAGCTACAGCAACCCCACAGATACGCAGTATTTT,CASSYSNPTDTQYF,-,TRBJ2-3,-,TRBV7-9
TGCGCCAGCAGCTTGGCCGTGGGCTGGTACGAGCAGTACTTC,CASSLAVGWYEQYF,-,TRBJ2-7,-,TRBV5-1
TGCAGTGTTTCGAGCAAGACAGGACTGAACACTGAAGCTTTCTTT,CSVSSKTGLNTEAFF,-,TRBJ1-1,few,TRBV20-1
TGTGCCAGCAGTGGACAGGGGCAAGAGACCCAGTACTTC,CASSGQGQETQYF,TRBD1,TRBJ2-5,few,TRBV12-3/TRBV12-4
TGCGCCAGCAGCCCACGAGCAGGGGAAGGTGGAACTGAAGCTTTCTTT,CASSPRAGEGGTEAFF,-,TRBJ1-1,-,TRBV4-1
TGCAGTGCTTCCGGGACAGGAGGGGGGGTAAACTATGGCTACACCTTC,CSASGTGGGVNYGYTF,TRBD1,TRBJ1-2,many,TRBV20-1
TGTGCCAGCAGTTACTCCACATCTTCGGCCCTCCACTTT,CASSYSTSSALHF,-,TRBJ1-6,-,TRBV6-5
TGTGCCAGCAGTCGACTACAGGGGGCGAGGGAAAAACTGTTTTTT,CASSRLQGAREKLFF,TRBD1,TRBJ1-4,many,TRBV6-5
TGTGCCAGCACCCCAAGCGATACGCAGTATTTT,CASTPSDTQYF,-,TRBJ2-3,few,TRBV7-2
TGTGCCAGCAGCCGAGGCAGCAATAGCAATCAGCCCCAGCATTTT,CASSRGSNSNQPQHF,-,TRBJ1-5,few,TRBV12-3/TRBV12-4
TGTGCCAGCACGTCCAGGGGGAAAACCGGGGAGCTGTTTTTT,CASTSRGKTGELFF,TRBD1,TRBJ2-2,-,TRBV2
TGTGCCAGCAGCGTAGACAGGTCCCTAGGGCAGTTCTTC,CASSVDRSLGQFF,-,TRBJ2-1,-,TRBV7-2
TGTGCCAGCAGAGAACAGGGTCTGAACACTGAAGCTTTCTTT,CASREQGLNTEAFF,-,TRBJ1-1,-,TRBV27
TGTGCCATCAGTGAGGGGGGAGGACGCACCGGGGAGCTGTTTTTT,CAISEGGGRTGELFF,-,TRBJ2-2,-,TRBV10-3
TGTGCCAGCAGGGGAGATTACACCGGGGAGCTGTTTTTT,CASRGDYTGELFF,-,TRBJ2-2,-,TRBV12-3/TRBV12-4
TGTGCCAGCAGTGTCCCCAATCAGCCCCAGCATTTT,CASSVPNQPQHF,-,TRBJ1-5,-,TRBV27
TGTGCCAGCAGTTACCGGGACAGGGGCGCGTATAATTCACCCCTCCACTTT,CASSYRDRGAYNSPLHF,TRBD1,TRBJ1-6,few,TRBV6-5
TGTGCCATCAGTGAGTCGCGACAGAACTATGGCTACACCTTC,CAISESRQNYGYTF,-,TRBJ1-2,few,TRBV10-3
TGTGCCAGCAGCGCCGCACCCGCCTCTGGAAACACCATATATTTT,CASSAAPASGNTIYF,-,TRBJ1-3,-,TRBV9
TGTGCCAGCAGCTTAGTTCCGATAGCGAACACCGGGGAGCTGTTTTTT,CASSLVPIANTGELFF,-,TRBJ2-2,-,TRBV7-9
TGTGCCAGCATTGGGACTAGCGGGCCCTACGAGCAGTACTTC,CASIGTSGPYEQYF,TRBD2,TRBJ2-7,-,TRBV12-3/TRBV12-4
TGTGCCAGCAGCCCTGGGACTAGCGGACCTTCCTACGAGCAGTACTTC,CASSPGTSGPSYEQYF,TRBD2,TRBJ2-7,-,TRBV11-3